Sequencing of this T cell receptor (beta chain) was carried out in a study of shared clonotypes between healthy human individuals. Findings of the study overall: The researchers took only blood, and tissue repertoires probably look different. A generally larger estimated richness was seen in naive subsets than in memory subsets. There were few donors, and this limited the genetic and exposure-history diversity represented. Clonotypes shared by all four donors outscored non-shared clonotypes in generation probability.

Germline values: CDR1 SGHDT, CDR2 YYEEEE. This CDR3 has 14 amino acids. V shed 0 bases and J shed 6 bases, with 10 bases lying between them. Libraries were prepared by immunoSEQ multiplex PCR; TCRdb keeps only in-frame clonotypes and omits some of them. The top ten clones hold approximately 1.6% of a sample with roughly 2,000,000 clones, 90% to 95% of them seen once. Naive CD8 populations comprised CD45RO-negative cells positively selected for CCR7, excluding terminally differentiated effector memory CD45RA+ cells. In the case of this clone: What it binds is not known.

Input material: naive CD8+ T cells from PBMCs. The chain is built from TRBV5-6 and TRBJ2-4; the D is unclear. The receptor was derived from a man younger than 35 in good health. Some clones in this sample may be carry-over from other donors' samples. CDR3 in DNA: TGTGCCAGCAGCTTGGCGGCGCACCTAAACATTCAGTACTTC. This codes for CASSLAAHLNIQYF. The full variable domain, with the rest looked up from reference TRBV5-6 and TRBJ2-4, is DAGVTQSPTHLIKTRGQQVTLRCSPKSGHDTVSWYQQALGQGPQFIFQYYEEEERQRGNFPDRFSGHQFPNYSSELNVNALLLGDSALYLCASSLAAHLNIQYFGAGTRLSVL.